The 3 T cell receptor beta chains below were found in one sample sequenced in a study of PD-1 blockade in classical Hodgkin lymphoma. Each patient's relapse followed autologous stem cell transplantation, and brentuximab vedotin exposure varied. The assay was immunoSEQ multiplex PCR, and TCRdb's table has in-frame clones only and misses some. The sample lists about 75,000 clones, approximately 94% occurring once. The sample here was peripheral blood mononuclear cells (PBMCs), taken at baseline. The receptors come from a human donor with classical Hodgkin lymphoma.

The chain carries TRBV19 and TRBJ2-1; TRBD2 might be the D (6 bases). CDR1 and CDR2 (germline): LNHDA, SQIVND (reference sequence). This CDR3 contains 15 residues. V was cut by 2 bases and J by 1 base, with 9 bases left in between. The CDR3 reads CASSIRSGSYNEQFF. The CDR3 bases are TGTGCCAGTAGTATAAGGAGCGGGTCCTACAATGAGCAGTTCTTC.

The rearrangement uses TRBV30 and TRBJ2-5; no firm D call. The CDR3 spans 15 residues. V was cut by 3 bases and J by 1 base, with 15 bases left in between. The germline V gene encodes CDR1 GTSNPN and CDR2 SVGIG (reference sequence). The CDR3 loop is CAWSGANGPQETQYF. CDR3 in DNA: TGTGCCTGGAGCGGTGCTAACGGGCCCCAAGAGACCCAGTACTTC.

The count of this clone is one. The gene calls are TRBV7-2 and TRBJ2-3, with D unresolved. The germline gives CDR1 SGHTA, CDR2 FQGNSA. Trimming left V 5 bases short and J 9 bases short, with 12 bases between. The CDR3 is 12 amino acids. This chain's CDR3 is CASSLPGTTQYF. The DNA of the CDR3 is TGTGCCAGCAGCCTACCCGGCACCACGCAGTATTTT.